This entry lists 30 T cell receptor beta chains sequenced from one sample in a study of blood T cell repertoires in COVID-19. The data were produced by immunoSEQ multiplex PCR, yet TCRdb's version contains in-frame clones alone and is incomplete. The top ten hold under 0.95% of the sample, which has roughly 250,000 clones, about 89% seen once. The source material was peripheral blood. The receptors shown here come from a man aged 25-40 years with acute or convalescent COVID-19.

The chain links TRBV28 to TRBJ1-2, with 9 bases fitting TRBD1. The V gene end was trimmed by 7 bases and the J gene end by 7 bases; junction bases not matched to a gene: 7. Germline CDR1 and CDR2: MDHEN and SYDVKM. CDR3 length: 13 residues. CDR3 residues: CASTINRGLGYTF. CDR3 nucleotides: TGTGCCAGCACCATTAACAGGGGGCTTGGCTACACCTTC.

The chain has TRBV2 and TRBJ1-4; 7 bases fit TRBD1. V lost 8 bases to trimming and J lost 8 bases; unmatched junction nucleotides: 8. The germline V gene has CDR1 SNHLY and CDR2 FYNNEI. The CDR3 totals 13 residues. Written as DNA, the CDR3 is TGTGCCAGCCAGGGAACAGGGGTGGAAAAACTGTTTTTT. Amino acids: CASQGTGVEKLFF.

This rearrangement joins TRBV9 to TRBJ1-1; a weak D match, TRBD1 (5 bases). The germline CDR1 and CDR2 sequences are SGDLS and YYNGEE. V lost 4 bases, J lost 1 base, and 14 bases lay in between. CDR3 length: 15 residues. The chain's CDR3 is CASSPSGLKNTEAFF. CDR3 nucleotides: TGTGCCAGCAGCCCCTCGGGACTCAAGAACACTGAAGCTTTCTTT. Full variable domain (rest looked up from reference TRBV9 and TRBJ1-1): DSGVTQTPKHLITATGQRVTLRCSPRSGDLSVYWYQQSLDQGLQFLIQYYNGEERAKGNILERFSAQQFPDLHSELNLSSLELGDSALYFCASSPSGLKNTEAFFGQGTRLTVV.

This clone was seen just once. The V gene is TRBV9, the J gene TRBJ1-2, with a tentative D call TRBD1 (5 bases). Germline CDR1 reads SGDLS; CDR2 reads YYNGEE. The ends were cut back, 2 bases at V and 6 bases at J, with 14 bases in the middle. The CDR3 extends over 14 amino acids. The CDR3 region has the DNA TGTGCCAGCAGCGTCAGGTACAGCAGGGATGGCTACACCTTC. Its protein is CASSVRYSRDGYTF.

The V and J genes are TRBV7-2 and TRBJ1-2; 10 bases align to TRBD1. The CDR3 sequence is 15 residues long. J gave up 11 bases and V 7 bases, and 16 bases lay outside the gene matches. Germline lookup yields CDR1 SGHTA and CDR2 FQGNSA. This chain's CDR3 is CASILAGQGYLGYTF. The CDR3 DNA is TGTGCCAGCATTCTGGCGGGACAGGGGTACTTAGGATACACCTTC.

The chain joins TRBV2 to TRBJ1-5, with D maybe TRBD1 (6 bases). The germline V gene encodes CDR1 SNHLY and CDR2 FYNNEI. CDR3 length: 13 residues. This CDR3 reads CAGNRDSNQPQHF. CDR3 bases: TGTGCAGGAAACAGGGATAGCAATCAGCCCCAGCATTTT.

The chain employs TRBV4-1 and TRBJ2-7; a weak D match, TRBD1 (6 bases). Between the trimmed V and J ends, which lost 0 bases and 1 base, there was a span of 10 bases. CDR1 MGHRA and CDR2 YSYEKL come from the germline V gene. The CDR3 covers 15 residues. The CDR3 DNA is TGCGCCAGCAGCCAAGATCCCGGACAGTCCTACGAGCAGTACTTC. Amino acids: CASSQDPGQSYEQYF.

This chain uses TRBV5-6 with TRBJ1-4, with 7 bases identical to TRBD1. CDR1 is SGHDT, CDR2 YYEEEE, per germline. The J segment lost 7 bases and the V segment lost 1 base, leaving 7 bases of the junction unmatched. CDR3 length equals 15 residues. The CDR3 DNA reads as TGTGCCAGCAGCTTGCAAGGGGGCGGATCTGAAAAACTGTTTTTT. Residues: CASSLQGGGSEKLFF.

The CDR3 loop reads CASTQWGLQSDTQYF. In DNA, the CDR3 is TGTGCCAGCACCCAATGGGGGCTCCAGTCAGATACGCAGTATTTT. V usage is TRBV7-2 and J usage is TRBJ2-3, with TRBD1 as a possible D gene (6 bases). Germline lookup yields CDR1 SGHTA and CDR2 FQGNSA. The CDR3 sequence is 15 residues long. V was clipped by 7 bases and J by 4 bases, with 18 bases between them.

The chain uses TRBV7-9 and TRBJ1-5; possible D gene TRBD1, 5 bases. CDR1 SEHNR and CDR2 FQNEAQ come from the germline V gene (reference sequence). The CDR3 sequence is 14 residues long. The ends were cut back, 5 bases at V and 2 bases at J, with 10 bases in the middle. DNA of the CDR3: TGTGCCAGCAGCCCAGGGCAGGGCAATCAGCCCCAGCATTTT. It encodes CASSPGQGNQPQHF.

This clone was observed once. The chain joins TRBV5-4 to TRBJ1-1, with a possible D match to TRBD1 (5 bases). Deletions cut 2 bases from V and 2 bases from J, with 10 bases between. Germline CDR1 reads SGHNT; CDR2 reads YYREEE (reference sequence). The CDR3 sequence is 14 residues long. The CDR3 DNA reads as TGTGCCAGCAGCTTTCTCACAGGAAACACTGAAGCTTTCTTT. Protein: CASSFLTGNTEAFF.

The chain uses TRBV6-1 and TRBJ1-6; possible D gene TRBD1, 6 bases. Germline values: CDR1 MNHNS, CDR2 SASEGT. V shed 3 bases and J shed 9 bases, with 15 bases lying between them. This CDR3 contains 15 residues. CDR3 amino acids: CASSDFDRPGSPLHF. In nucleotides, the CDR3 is TGTGCCAGCAGTGATTTCGACAGGCCGGGTTCACCCCTCCACTTT.

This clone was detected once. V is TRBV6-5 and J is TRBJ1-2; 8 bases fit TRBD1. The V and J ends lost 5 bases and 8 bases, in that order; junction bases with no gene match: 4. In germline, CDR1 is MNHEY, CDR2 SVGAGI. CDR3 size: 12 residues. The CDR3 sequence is CASSRTGHGYTF. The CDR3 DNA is TGTGCCAGCAGTAGGACAGGGCACGGCTACACCTTC.

The CDR3 reads CASSWDSEETQYF. In nucleotides, the CDR3 is TGTGCCAGCAGCTGGGATAGCGAGGAGACCCAGTACTTC. This sequence joins TRBV7-8 and TRBJ2-5; D is possibly TRBD2 (5 bases). V was trimmed by 4 bases and J by 5 bases, leaving 11 bases between them. The CDR3 runs 13 residues. From germline, CDR1 is SGHVS and CDR2 FQNEAQ.

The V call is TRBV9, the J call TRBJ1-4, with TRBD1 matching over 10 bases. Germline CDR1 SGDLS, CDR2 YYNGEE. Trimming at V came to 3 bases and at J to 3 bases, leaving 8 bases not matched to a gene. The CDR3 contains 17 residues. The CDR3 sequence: CASSEGTGVEANEKLFF. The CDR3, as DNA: TGTGCCAGCAGCGAGGGGACAGGGGTGGAGGCTAATGAAAAACTGTTTTTT.

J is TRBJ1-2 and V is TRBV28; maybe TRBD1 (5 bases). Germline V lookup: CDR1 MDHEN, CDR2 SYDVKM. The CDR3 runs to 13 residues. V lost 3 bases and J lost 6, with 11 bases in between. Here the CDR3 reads CASSFRGEDGYTF. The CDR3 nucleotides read TGTGCCAGCAGTTTTCGGGGGGAGGATGGCTACACCTTC.

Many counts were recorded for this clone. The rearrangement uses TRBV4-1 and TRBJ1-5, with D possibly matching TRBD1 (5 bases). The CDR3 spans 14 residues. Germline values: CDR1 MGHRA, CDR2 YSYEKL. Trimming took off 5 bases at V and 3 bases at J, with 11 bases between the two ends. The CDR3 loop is CASSVPGYNQPQHF. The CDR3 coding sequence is TGCGCCAGCAGCGTGCCAGGGTACAATCAGCCCCAGCATTTT.

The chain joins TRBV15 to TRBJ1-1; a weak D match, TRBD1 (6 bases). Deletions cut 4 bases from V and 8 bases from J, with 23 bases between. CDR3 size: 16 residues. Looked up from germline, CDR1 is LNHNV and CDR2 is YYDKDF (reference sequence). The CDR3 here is CATSNEPGAGVGEAFF. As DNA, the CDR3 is TGTGCCACCAGCAACGAACCAGGCGCAGGGGTGGGGGAAGCTTTCTTT.

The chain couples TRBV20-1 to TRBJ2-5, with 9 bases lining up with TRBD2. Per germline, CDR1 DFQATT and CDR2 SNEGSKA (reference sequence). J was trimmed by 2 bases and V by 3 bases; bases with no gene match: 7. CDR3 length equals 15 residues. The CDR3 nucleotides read TGCAGTGCTAGTGGAGCGGGAGGAGGGCAAGAGACCCAGTACTTC. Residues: CSASGAGGGQETQYF.

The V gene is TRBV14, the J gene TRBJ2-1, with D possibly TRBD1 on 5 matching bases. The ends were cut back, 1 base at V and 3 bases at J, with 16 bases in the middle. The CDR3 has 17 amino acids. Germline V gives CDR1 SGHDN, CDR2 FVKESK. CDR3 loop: CASSQVFFDQGYNEQFF. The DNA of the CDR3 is TGTGCCAGCAGCCAAGTGTTTTTTGATCAGGGCTACAATGAGCAGTTCTTC.

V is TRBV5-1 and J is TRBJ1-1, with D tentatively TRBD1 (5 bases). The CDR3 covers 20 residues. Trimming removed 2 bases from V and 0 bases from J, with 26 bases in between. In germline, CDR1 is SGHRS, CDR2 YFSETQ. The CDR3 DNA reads TGCGCCAGCAGCTTTTATTCCCGACAGACACACGACCCAATGAACACTGAAGCTTTCTTT. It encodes CASSFYSRQTHDPMNTEAFF.

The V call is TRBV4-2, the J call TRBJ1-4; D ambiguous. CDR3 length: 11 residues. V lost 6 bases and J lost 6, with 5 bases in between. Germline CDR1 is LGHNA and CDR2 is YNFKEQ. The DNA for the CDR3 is TGTGCCAGCAGGGCCGATGAAAAACTGTTTTTT. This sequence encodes CASRADEKLFF.

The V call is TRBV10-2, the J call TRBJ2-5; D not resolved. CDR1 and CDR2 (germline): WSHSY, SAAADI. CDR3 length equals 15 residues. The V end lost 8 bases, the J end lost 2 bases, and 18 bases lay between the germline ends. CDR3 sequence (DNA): TGCGCCAGCGGCGTAAGTACAACAGAGCAAGAGACCCAGTACTTC. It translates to CASGVSTTEQETQYF.

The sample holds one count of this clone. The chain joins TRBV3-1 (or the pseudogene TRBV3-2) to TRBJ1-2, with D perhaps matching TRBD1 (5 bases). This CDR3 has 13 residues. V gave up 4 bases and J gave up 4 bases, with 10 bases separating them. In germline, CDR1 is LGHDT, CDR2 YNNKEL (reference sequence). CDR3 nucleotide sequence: TGTGCCAGCAGCCGTCGGACAAGCTATGGCTACACCTTC. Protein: CASSRRTSYGYTF.

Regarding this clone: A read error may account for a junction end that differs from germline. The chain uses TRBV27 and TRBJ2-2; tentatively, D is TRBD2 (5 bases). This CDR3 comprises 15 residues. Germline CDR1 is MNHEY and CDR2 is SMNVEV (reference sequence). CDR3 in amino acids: CASSLTGFEHRGAVF. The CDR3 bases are TGTGCCAGCAGTTTAACCGGGTTCGAACACCGGGGAGCTGTTTTT.

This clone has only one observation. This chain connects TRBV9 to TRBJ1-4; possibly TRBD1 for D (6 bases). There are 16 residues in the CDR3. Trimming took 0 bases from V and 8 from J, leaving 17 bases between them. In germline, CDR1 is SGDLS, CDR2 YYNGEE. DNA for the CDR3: TGTGCCAGCAGCGTAGGATTTGGACAGATGAGGGAAAAACTGTTTTTT. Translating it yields CASSVGFGQMREKLFF.

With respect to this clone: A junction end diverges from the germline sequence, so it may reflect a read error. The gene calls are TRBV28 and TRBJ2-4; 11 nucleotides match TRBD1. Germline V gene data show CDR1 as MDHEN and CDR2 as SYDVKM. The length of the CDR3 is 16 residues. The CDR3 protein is CTSSSHSGTGGNIQYF. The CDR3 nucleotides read TGTACCAGCAGTTCTCATTCCGGGACAGGGGGAAACATTCAGTACTTC.

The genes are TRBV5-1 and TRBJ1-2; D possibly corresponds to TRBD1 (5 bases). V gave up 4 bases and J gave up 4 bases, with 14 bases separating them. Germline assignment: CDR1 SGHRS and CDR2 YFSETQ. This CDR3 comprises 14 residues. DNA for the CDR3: TGCGCCAGCAGCCGCGGGGACGGGTCCTATGGCTACACCTTC. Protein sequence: CASSRGDGSYGYTF.

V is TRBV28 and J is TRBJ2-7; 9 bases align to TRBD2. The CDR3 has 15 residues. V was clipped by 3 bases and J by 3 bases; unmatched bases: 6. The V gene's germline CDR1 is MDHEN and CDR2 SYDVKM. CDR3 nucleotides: TGTGCCAGCAGTTTGAGTCTAGCGGGACACTACGAGCAGTACTTC. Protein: CASSLSLAGHYEQYF.

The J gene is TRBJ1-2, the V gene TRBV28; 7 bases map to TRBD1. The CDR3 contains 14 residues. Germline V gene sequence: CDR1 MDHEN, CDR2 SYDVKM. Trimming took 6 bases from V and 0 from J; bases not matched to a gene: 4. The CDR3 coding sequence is TGTGCCAGCAGGACAGGGAAAGCTAACTATGGCTACACCTTC. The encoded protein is CASRTGKANYGYTF.